This T cell receptor beta chain comes out of a study of T-cell memory formation after mild COVID-19. Turning to the study itself: TCR clusters were mostly donor specific.

This clonotype was counted many times. After 5'RACE with constant-segment primers, TCR alpha and TCR beta cDNA libraries carrying sample barcodes and UMIs were obtained. TCRdb re-called the 5' RACE reads with MiXCR, one entry per CDR3 protein. This table holds 50,000 or so distinct CDR3 sequences, approximately 9.1% found once. From germline, CDR1 is SGHDT and CDR2 YYEEEE. The V end was cut by 3 bases, the J end by 0 bases, with 14 bases between. This CDR3 region has 16 residues. Sequencing was done on a sample of PBMCs or a T cell subset sorted from them (not recorded which). This clonotype was obtained from an adult woman who had mild COVID-19 (a few samples of this study predate the infection). Cell type and time point are not known. The chain combines TRBV5-6 with TRBJ2-3, with D tentatively TRBD1 or TRBD2 (5 bases each). DNA of the CDR3: TGTGCCAGCAGCTGGGGACCACCCTCTAGCACAGATACGCAGTATTTT. Protein product: CASSWGPPSSTDTQYF.